This T cell receptor (beta chain) was identified during a study of T cells in Graves' hyperthyroidism and ophthalmopathy (dated by TCRdb to between 2018 and 2021). Background on the whole study: Peripheral blood samples were taken at the time of initial diagnosis, prior to any treatment. The study also compared thyroid tissue and blood T-cell repertoires from five or six Graves' hyperthyroidism patients. According to the paper, TCR Vbeta CDR3 sequencing was carried out on over 130 peripheral blood samples, which came from fewer than 50 ophthalmopathy, under 80 hyperthyroidism and some 17 progressor patients. After sampling, hyperthyroidism patients received methimazole starting at 30 mg daily, and ophthalmopathy patients received high-dose intravenous methylprednisolone. The approximately 100 discovery patients were divided at random into training and test sets in a 7:3 ratio. TCR V-J signatures able to tell the groups apart were searched for in a discovery cohort of some 97 patients, of whom fewer than 45 had Graves' ophthalmopathy and around 57 had stable Graves' hyperthyroidism. Prospective prediction of ophthalmopathy was tested in an independent validation cohort of about 19 hyperthyroidism patients and 15 to 17 patients who later progressed to ophthalmopathy. On the study overall, not on this receptor specifically: In cross-validation, a model built on a 13 V-J signature told ophthalmopathy apart from stable hyperthyroidism with just under 90% sensitivity and approximately 81% specificity, and in testing the same model reached 80%/75%. Most expanded thyroid clonotypes (frequency above 0.001) were also detected in blood, a finding suggesting that blood repertoires may reflect thyroid immune responses. No statistical method was used to set the sample size in advance, and investigators knew the group allocation. During validation, the model predicted progression to ophthalmopathy a median of approximately 6 months ahead of onset, with almost 71% sensitivity and around 72% specificity.

Moderately to severely active disease, a Clinical Activity Score of at least 3, a NOSPECS grade of at least 4, and a duration under 3 months were present in ophthalmopathy patients. The study excluded patients with uncontrolled infections, other autoimmune diseases, pregnancy or lactation. Diagnoses were established on the basis of clinical symptoms, serum thyroxine and TRAb, thyroid ultrasound, and orbital computed tomography. PBMCs were separated from around 9.1 ml of fresh peripheral blood using Ficoll-Paque density gradient centrifugation. Total RNA was extracted with Trizol reagent, and quality was checked on an Agilent 2100 Bioanalyzer. Amplification of TCR beta CDR3 regions was carried out from RNA transcripts. The TCR CDR3 was subjected to a first round of RT-PCR using the HTBI primer set and the Qiagen OneStep RT-PCR kit. A second multiplex PCR round built the libraries, followed by size selection and purification. The libraries were sequenced on an Illumina HiSeq2000 using paired-end 100 bp reads. Per the authors' processing: SOAPnuke was used to process the raw data, with reads discarded if the reads contained adapters or uncalled bases, had a mean Phred below 15, or lacked an exact constant-primer or identifier match. High-quality paired reads were merged with COPE v1.2.5, and unique nucleotide sequences were defined as clonotypes. MiTCR v1.1 was used to align the clonotypes against IMGT TRBV, TRBD and TRBJ reference segments. The analysis included only V-J combinations with a frequency above 0.0001, which together covered roughly 99% of the repertoires. A TCS score was defined as the ratio of F50 (clonal expansion) to E x V (chaos), with BLOSUM62-based TCRdist applied between CDR3 peptides within each V-J. Welch's t-statistics and random forest reduced 500 to 650 V-J features to some 14, which were used in a naive Bayes classifier (R e1071). Using fastp at Q25 and MiXCR, TCRdb reprocessed the public reads and kept productive beta chains. Rows matching on CDR3 protein sequence are summarized as one entry with the most common DNA and genes. For this entry, the V and J calls and clone size follow TCRdb and not the study's own pipeline. The sample contains 500,000 to 750,000 distinct CDR3 sequences, 14% of them found a single time. The ten largest clones take up 7.1% of the sample.

This clonotype appeared many times. No cognate antigen has been identified for it. There are no base qualities to consult, and no much larger clone falls within one base. Taken from cysteine to phenylalanine, the CDR3 has 14 residues. Just CDR3 DNA is preserved here, 42 bases in frame from base 1. Trimming at the junction amounts to 7 bases on V and 7 bases on J, and the germline ends lie 19 bases apart. The receptor comes from a woman aged 18-29 years with Graves' ophthalmopathy. The sample comprised blood. The chain is assembled from TRBV12-3 or TRBV12-4 and TRBJ1-2; no D gene is confidently identified. The sequence in DNA is TGTGCCAGCACGTCCCCCGACCCCGGACGTGGCTACACCTTC. Its protein reads: CASTSPDPGRGYTF.